This T cell receptor (beta chain) was captured by sequencing in a study of CXCR3-negative and CXCR3-positive naive CD8 T cells. Study results and limitations: Similar TRBV-TRBJ gene usage was seen in naive CXCR3-negative and CXCR3-positive cells, but not in memory cells. Against CXCR3-negative naive cells, CXCR3-positive naive cells showed more hydrophobic TRB CDR3s.

On this clonotype itself: Its antigen is unknown.

This CDR3 contains 17 residues. CDR1 MGHRA and CDR2 YSYEKL come from the germline V gene. Via 5' RACE with UMI labels, TRB cDNA libraries were prepared. TCRdb reprocessed the 5' RACE reads and keeps a single row for each CDR3 protein, giving no DNA. The specimen's table records about 92,000 distinct CDR3 sequences. This chain uses TRBV4-1 with TRBJ2-3; checking the TCRdb D call of TRBD2 is not possible without DNA. Material for sequencing was naive CXCR3+ CD8+ T cells from blood. The subset: CD45RO-CCR7+CD27+CD95- naive CD8+ T cells expressing CXCR3 (TNR3+). The origin of this receptor is a human donor in good health. Some clones in this sample may be carry-over from other donors' samples. The CDR3 is CASSLRRVAGDTDTQYF.